The clone carrying this TCR beta chain has more than one count but fewer than ten. Antigen specificity is unknown. The repertoire was sequenced with immunoSEQ multiplex PCR; TCRdb's copy has only in-frame clones and lacks some. The sample lists around 2,800 clones, roughly 30% occurring once. This entry belongs to a study of T cells in localized non-small cell lung cancer. Study conclusions and caveats: Increased T cell density in blood showed an association with longer overall survival. It remains possible that heterogeneity exists, since only one tumor region was sequenced.

The V gene's germline CDR1 is SGHNT and CDR2 YENEEA. V was trimmed by 1 base and J by 0 bases, leaving 6 bases between them. This CDR3 has 14 amino acids. This sequence joins TRBV11-3 and TRBJ1-1; a possible D gene is TRBD1 (5 bases). This receptor was obtained from a male donor aged 60 or over with stage II squamous cell lung carcinoma. The sample consisted of lung tumor tissue, taken before any cancer treatment. CDR3 region: CASSLGQMNTEAFF. In DNA form, the CDR3 reads TGTGCCAGCAGCTTAGGACAGATGAACACTGAAGCTTTCTTT.